This T cell receptor beta chain was documented in a study of T cell responses to AZD1222 COVID-19 vaccine. Comments on this clone: Its antigen is still unknown.

Regarding the study as a whole: After two AZD1222 doses, spike-specific TCR breadth and depth rose versus day 0.

Only in-frame clones appear in the TCRdb table, and some are missing; sequencing was by immunoSEQ multiplex PCR. Here the sample spans some 120,000 clones, around 85% being singletons. Trimming removed 5 bases from V and 0 bases from J; junction bases left unmatched: 9. This CDR3 region has 16 residues. Germline V gives CDR1 PRHDT, CDR2 FYEKMQ (reference sequence). The sequences come from peripheral blood, collected on day 0 of AZD1222 vaccination. The source of this sequence is an adult in good health. This rearrangement joins TRBV13 to TRBJ2-7; TRBD1 matches at 8 bases. CDR3 sequence: CASSRGGQGYSYEQYF. CDR3 coding DNA: TGTGCCAGCAGCCGAGGTGGACAGGGCTACTCCTACGAGCAGTACTTC.